This entry describes one T cell receptor beta chain. Its antigen remains unidentified. This record belongs to a study of OX40 agonist ivuxolimab in advanced cancers. Whole-study results and caveats: Near-lowest levels of clonal expansion characterized partial responders at 0.1-3.0 mg/kg.

Produced via immunoSEQ multiplex PCR; TCRdb's table is partial and in-frame only. The sample includes approximately 74,000 clones, 75% to 95% of them seen just once. CDR1 is SEHNR and CDR2 is FQNEAQ in the germline V gene (reference sequence). V shed 3 bases and J shed 8 bases, with 10 bases lying between them. This CDR3 comprises 13 residues. Sequencing was performed on CD4+ or CD8+ T cells sorted from blood, taken in a trial of the OX40 agonist ivuxolimab. The chain uses TRBV7-9 and TRBJ1-4; D remains ambiguous. The source is an adult with an advanced solid tumor such as melanoma, head and neck, liver or kidney cancer. CDR3 loop: CASSLSEEEKLFF. CDR3 bases: TGTGCCAGCAGCTTGTCGGAGGAAGAAAAACTGTTTTTT.